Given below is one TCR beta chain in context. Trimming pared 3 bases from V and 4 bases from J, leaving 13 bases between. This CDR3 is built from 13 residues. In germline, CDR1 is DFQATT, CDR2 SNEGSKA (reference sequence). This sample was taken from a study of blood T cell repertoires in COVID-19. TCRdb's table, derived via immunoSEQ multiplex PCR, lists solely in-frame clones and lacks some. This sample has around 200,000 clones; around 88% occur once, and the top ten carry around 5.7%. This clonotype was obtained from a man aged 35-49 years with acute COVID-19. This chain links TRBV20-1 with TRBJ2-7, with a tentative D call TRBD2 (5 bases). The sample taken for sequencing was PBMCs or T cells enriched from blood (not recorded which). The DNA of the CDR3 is TGCAGTGCTAGTGGTCGGGAACAATACGAGCAGTACTTC. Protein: CSASGREQYEQYF.